This TCR beta chain stems from a study of blood T cells in healthy people across ages. Through a sample-barcoded 5' primer and a J-beta primer mix, a second PCR was run for roughly 6 to 11 cycles. One entry per CDR3 protein, called by TCRdb with MiXCR from the 5' RACE reads. The table lists under 1,100,000 distinct CDR3 sequences, roughly a quarter of them singletons. Findings and limits, study-wide: Total diversity from one million sequenced T cells was likely underestimated.

Germline CDR1 is KGHDR and CDR2 is SFDVKD. The CDR3 totals 16 residues. Trimming took 3 bases from V and 4 from J, leaving 15 bases between them. Note on this clonotype: Its antigen is unknown.

Peripheral blood samples of roughly 10 milliliters were drawn from each donor. These data were also reused for a study on T cells of mothers and their children.

V and J are TRBV24-1 and TRBJ2-1; perhaps TRBD1 as D (5 bases). This TCR came from a girl aged 2-10 years in good health. Sequencing was performed on blood. As DNA, the CDR3 is TGTGCCACCAGTGATGCCCCAGGGTGGTCTTACAATGAGCAGTTCTTC. Protein product: CATSDAPGWSYNEQFF.